This T cell receptor beta chain was obtained from a study of T-cell memory formation after mild COVID-19. This clonotype has only a few counts. In TCRdb, the 5' RACE reads were re-called with MiXCR into one record per CDR3 protein. Found here are 550,000 to 650,000 distinct CDR3 sequences, about 18% of them singletons; the top ten hold approximately 8.1%. This CDR3 has 12 residues. Germline V gene sequence: CDR1 SEHNR, CDR2 FQNEAQ (reference sequence). Trimming took 2 bases from V and 10 from J, leaving 9 bases between them. The genes are TRBV7-9 and TRBJ2-1; D gene ambiguous. Sample: PBMCs or a T cell subset sorted from them (not recorded which). The clonotype was recovered from an adult woman who had mild COVID-19 (a few samples of this study predate the infection). Cell type and time point are not known. The CDR3 DNA reads TGTGCCAGCAGCTTATTCCGTAAAGAGCAGTTCTTC. This encodes CASSLFRKEQFF.